These T cell receptor beta chains were read from a single sample in a study of blood T cells in healthy people across ages. TCRdb reprocessed the 5' RACE reads with MiXCR, giving one entry per CDR3 protein. The sample holds about 680,000 distinct CDR3 sequences, over 45% seen once. The sample consisted of blood. These receptors all stem from a woman aged 60 to 75 in good health. Both conserved end residues are part of each CDR3. The D gene is left open where the match is weak. A row's size may be missing; if present it is once, few, many or a size class.

j_call: TRBJ2-5
v_call: TRBV29-1
clone_size: many
d_call: .
cdr3_aa: CSVEPLETQYF
cdr3_nt: TGCAGCGTTGAGCCTCTGGAGACCCAGTACTTC

j_call: TRBJ2-7
v_call: TRBV4-3
clone_size: .
d_call: .
cdr3_aa: CASSQDALAMGNEQYF
cdr3_nt: TGCGCCAGCAGCCAAGATGCACTAGCTATGGGCAATGAGCAGTACTTC

j_call: TRBJ1-4
v_call: TRBV3-1
clone_size: .
d_call: .
cdr3_aa: CASSGVNEKLFF
cdr3_nt: TGTGCCAGCAGCGGGGTAAATGAAAAACTGTTTTTT

j_call: TRBJ2-3
v_call: TRBV4-2
clone_size: .
d_call: .
cdr3_aa: CASSQDLQGTSTDTQYF
cdr3_nt: TGTGCCAGCAGCCAAGACCTACAGGGGACTAGCACAGATACGCAGTATTTT

j_call: TRBJ2-7
v_call: TRBV3-1
clone_size: .
d_call: TRBD2
cdr3_aa: CASRRSGRGYEQYF
cdr3_nt: TGTGCCAGCAGACGGAGCGGGAGAGGCTACGAGCAGTACTTC

j_call: TRBJ2-1
v_call: TRBV29-1
clone_size: .
d_call: .
cdr3_aa: CSVENSYNEQFF
cdr3_nt: TGCAGCGTGGAAAATTCCTACAATGAGCAGTTCTTC

j_call: TRBJ2-1
v_call: TRBV7-3
clone_size: few
d_call: .
cdr3_aa: CASSLQPGGIDEQFF
cdr3_nt: TGTGCCAGCAGCCTCCAACCTGGGGGAATCGATGAGCAGTTCTTC

j_call: TRBJ2-5
v_call: TRBV20-1
clone_size: .
d_call: .
cdr3_aa: CSAPLAETQYF
cdr3_nt: TGCAGTGCCCCTCTAGCAGAGACCCAGTACTTC

j_call: TRBJ2-1
v_call: TRBV20-1
clone_size: .
d_call: .
cdr3_aa: CSASGTGGINEQFF
cdr3_nt: TGCAGTGCTTCAGGGACTGGCGGGATCAATGAGCAGTTCTTC

j_call: TRBJ1-2
v_call: TRBV12-3/TRBV12-4
clone_size: .
d_call: TRBD1
cdr3_aa: CASAGQGKNGYTF
cdr3_nt: TGTGCCAGCGCCGGACAGGGGAAGAATGGCTACACCTTC

j_call: TRBJ2-1
v_call: TRBV20-1
clone_size: .
d_call: .
cdr3_aa: CSAREGTGYNEQFF
cdr3_nt: TGCAGTGCTAGAGAAGGGACGGGCTACAATGAGCAGTTCTTC

j_call: TRBJ1-6
v_call: TRBV5-1
clone_size: few
d_call: .
cdr3_aa: CASSLNPGNSPLHF
cdr3_nt: TGCGCCAGCAGCTTGAATCCAGGGAATTCACCCCTCCACTTT

j_call: TRBJ2-1
v_call: TRBV28
clone_size: .
d_call: TRBD2
cdr3_aa: CASSLLAGGWGDEQFF
cdr3_nt: TGTGCCAGCAGTTTACTAGCGGGAGGGTGGGGGGATGAGCAGTTCTTC

j_call: TRBJ2-1
v_call: TRBV29-1
clone_size: .
d_call: TRBD2
cdr3_aa: CSAGGGTGEQFF
cdr3_nt: TGCAGCGCTGGCGGGGGAACGGGGGAGCAGTTCTTC

j_call: TRBJ2-7
v_call: TRBV5-1
clone_size: .
d_call: TRBD1
cdr3_aa: CASTAGTVPREQYF
cdr3_nt: TGCGCCAGCACAGCCGGGACAGTGCCCCGCGAGCAGTACTTC

j_call: TRBJ1-2
v_call: TRBV3-1
clone_size: once
d_call: .
cdr3_aa: CASSLLGSYGYTF
cdr3_nt: TGTGCCAGCAGCCTCCTGGGATCCTATGGCTACACCTTC

j_call: TRBJ2-7
v_call: TRBV2
clone_size: .
d_call: TRBD2
cdr3_aa: CASRRWAGGDTFPYEQYF
cdr3_nt: TGTGCCAGCAGGAGGTGGGCGGGAGGGGACACATTCCCCTACGAGCAGTACTTC

j_call: TRBJ2-5
v_call: TRBV4-2
clone_size: .
d_call: .
cdr3_aa: CASSQEGVRADKETQYF
cdr3_nt: TGTGCCAGCAGCCAAGAAGGGGTTAGAGCGGACAAAGAGACCCAGTACTTC

j_call: TRBJ2-2
v_call: TRBV5-1
clone_size: .
d_call: TRBD2
cdr3_aa: CASSPTTSSTGELFF
cdr3_nt: TGCGCCAGCAGCCCGACGACTAGCTCCACCGGGGAGCTGTTTTTT

j_call: TRBJ2-7
v_call: TRBV28
clone_size: .
d_call: .
cdr3_aa: CASSLGGGRPHPEQYF
cdr3_nt: TGTGCCAGCAGTTTGGGTGGAGGGCGCCCCCACCCCGAGCAGTACTTC